This T cell receptor beta chain derives from a study of T cells after yellow fever vaccination. Findings and limits, study-wide: Clonotype sharing between CD4 and CD8 compartments was small. Abundant bulk-derived clonotypes could contaminate FACS-sorted repertoires. Subsequent to the booster, the majority of primary-vaccination clones reappeared (96% CD4, about 90% CD8).

A universal primer site and UMIs were added as TCR cDNA was made by 5'RACE template switching. TCRdb called the 5' RACE reads again in MiXCR, with one record for every CDR3 protein. The data contain roughly 150,000 distinct CDR3 sequences, 7.7% of them singletons. This clonotype was detected many times. The antigen is undetermined. The CDR3 extends over 14 amino acids. The V and J ends lost 7 bases and 3 bases respectively, with 13 bases between them. The germline gives CDR1 LNHDA, CDR2 SQIVND (reference sequence). The TCR comes from a man younger than 40 who received the YFV17D yellow fever vaccine. Material: CD4+ T cells sorted from PBMCs, obtained 5 days after the yellow fever booster vaccination. The chain couples TRBV19 to TRBJ2-1; TRBD1 or TRBD2 may be the D gene (5 bases each). The CDR3 sequence: CASIGALFYNEQFF. CDR3 nucleotides: TGTGCCAGTATCGGGGCCCTTTTCTACAATGAGCAGTTCTTC.